A selection of T cell receptor beta chains follows, all from one sample in a study of blood T cell repertoires in COVID-19. The assay was immunoSEQ multiplex PCR, and TCRdb's table has in-frame clones only and misses some. In the table there are 120,000 or so clones, approximately 68% of which are singletons. Sequenced input: peripheral blood. These receptors came from an older woman with acute or convalescent COVID-19. CDR3s include the opening cysteine and the closing phenylalanine or tryptophan. Fields, in order: clone size, D gene, V gene, J gene, CDR3 protein, CDR3 DNA. The D gene is left open where the match is weak. Clone size, where shown, is once, few, many, or a class for clones that have expanded.

abundance: -
d_gene: TRBD1
v_gene: TRBV7-2
j_gene: TRBJ1-2
CDR3aa: CASSLGRGQGVYGYTF
CDR3nt: TGTGCCAGCAGCTTAGGACGGGGACAGGGCGTCTATGGCTACACCTTC

abundance: -
d_gene: -
v_gene: TRBV18
j_gene: TRBJ2-7
CDR3aa: CASSPPGTPHNEQYF
CDR3nt: TGTGCCAGCTCACCCCCCGGGACTCCTCATAACGAGCAGTACTTC

abundance: -
d_gene: TRBD1
v_gene: TRBV7-9
j_gene: TRBJ2-2
CDR3aa: CASSRTGGWELFF
CDR3nt: TGTGCCAGCAGCCGGACAGGGGGCTGGGAGCTGTTTTTT

abundance: -
d_gene: TRBD1
v_gene: TRBV6-5
j_gene: TRBJ1-6
CDR3aa: CASRMTGDNSPLHF
CDR3nt: TGTGCCAGCAGAATGACAGGGGATAATTCACCCCTCCACTTT

abundance: -
d_gene: TRBD1
v_gene: TRBV9
j_gene: TRBJ2-3
CDR3aa: CASSEQGDTQYF
CDR3nt: TGTGCCAGCAGCGAACAGGGGGATACGCAGTATTTT

abundance: few
d_gene: -
v_gene: TRBV7-9
j_gene: TRBJ1-1
CDR3aa: CASSRQANTEAFF
CDR3nt: TGTGCCAGCAGTCGACAGGCGAACACTGAAGCTTTCTTT

abundance: few
d_gene: -
v_gene: TRBV4-2
j_gene: TRBJ1-5
CDR3aa: CASSQGTDSNQPQHF
CDR3nt: TGTGCCAGCAGCCAAGGGACAGATAGCAATCAGCCCCAGCATTTT

abundance: -
d_gene: TRBD1
v_gene: TRBV6-2/TRBV6-3
j_gene: TRBJ1-5
CDR3aa: CASSYVAGGADQPQHF
CDR3nt: TGTGCCAGCAGTTACGTGGCAGGGGGCGCGGATCAGCCCCAGCATTTT

abundance: few
d_gene: -
v_gene: TRBV2
j_gene: TRBJ2-1
CDR3aa: CASRRTANNNEQFF
CDR3nt: TGTGCCAGCAGGAGGACAGCAAATAACAATGAGCAGTTCTTC

abundance: -
d_gene: -
v_gene: TRBV1
j_gene: TRBJ2-4
CDR3aa: CTSSQDRKAGGPEGIQYF
CDR3nt: TGCACCAGCAGCCAAGATAGAAAAGCGGGGGGGCCTGAGGGCATTCAGTACTTC

abundance: -
d_gene: TRBD1
v_gene: TRBV28
j_gene: TRBJ1-3
CDR3aa: CASRGTGGSTIYF
CDR3nt: TGTGCCAGCAGGGGGACAGGAGGAAGCACCATATATTTT

abundance: -
d_gene: -
v_gene: TRBV2
j_gene: TRBJ2-2
CDR3aa: CASSDVGSTGELFF
CDR3nt: TGTGCCAGCAGTGACGTCGGTAGCACCGGGGAGCTGTTTTTT

abundance: -
d_gene: TRBD2
v_gene: TRBV7-9
j_gene: TRBJ2-1
CDR3aa: CASSSGLAGINEQFF
CDR3nt: TGTGCCAGCAGCTCCGGGCTAGCGGGGATCAATGAGCAGTTCTTC

abundance: few
d_gene: -
v_gene: TRBV9
j_gene: TRBJ1-6
CDR3aa: CASSAQGVGNSPLHF
CDR3nt: TGTGCCAGCAGCGCACAGGGAGTAGGTAATTCACCCCTCCACTTT

abundance: -
d_gene: -
v_gene: TRBV4-3
j_gene: TRBJ1-2
CDR3aa: CASSQGRGSGYGYTF
CDR3nt: TGCGCCAGCAGCCAAGGACGAGGGAGCGGCTATGGCTACACCTTC

abundance: few
d_gene: TRBD2
v_gene: TRBV5-8
j_gene: TRBJ2-1
CDR3aa: CASSAGLLYNEQFF
CDR3nt: TGTGCCAGCAGCGCGGGACTACTCTACAATGAGCAGTTCTTC

abundance: -
d_gene: -
v_gene: TRBV7-2
j_gene: TRBJ1-5
CDR3aa: CASGSQGGQPQHF
CDR3nt: TGTGCCAGCGGATCCCAGGGAGGTCAGCCCCAGCATTTT

abundance: -
d_gene: -
v_gene: TRBV10-3
j_gene: TRBJ2-5
CDR3aa: CAISGLVGETQYF
CDR3nt: TGTGCCATCAGTGGCCTAGTTGGAGAGACCCAGTACTTC

abundance: -
d_gene: TRBD2
v_gene: TRBV10-3
j_gene: TRBJ2-4
CDR3aa: CAISGGTSGVSNIQYF
CDR3nt: TGTGCCATCAGCGGGGGGACTAGCGGGGTATCGAACATTCAGTACTTC

abundance: -
d_gene: -
v_gene: TRBV7-2
j_gene: TRBJ2-3
CDR3aa: CASGPRTVSTDTQYF
CDR3nt: TGTGCCAGCGGGCCGCGGACAGTCAGCACAGATACGCAGTATTTT

abundance: -
d_gene: -
v_gene: TRBV2
j_gene: TRBJ2-7
CDR3aa: CASSLFPSYEQYF
CDR3nt: TGTGCCAGCAGTTTGTTCCCTTCCTACGAGCAGTACTTC

abundance: few
d_gene: TRBD2
v_gene: TRBV19
j_gene: TRBJ2-1
CDR3aa: CASSPLGGGPSYNEQFF
CDR3nt: TGTGCCAGTAGTCCCCTGGGGGGAGGGCCGTCCTACAATGAGCAGTTCTTC

abundance: -
d_gene: -
v_gene: TRBV21-1
j_gene: TRBJ1-5
CDR3aa: CASLWSRGCNQPQHF
CDR3nt: TGTGCCAGCTTATGGTCCAGGGGATGCAATCAGCCCCAGCATTTT

abundance: -
d_gene: -
v_gene: TRBV5-1
j_gene: TRBJ1-1
CDR3aa: CASSSERAGEAFF
CDR3nt: TGCGCCAGCAGCTCGGAACGGGCAGGGGAAGCTTTCTTT

abundance: -
d_gene: -
v_gene: TRBV29-1
j_gene: TRBJ2-1
CDR3aa: CSVDRAATKQFF
CDR3nt: TGCAGCGTTGACAGGGCCGCAACAAAGCAGTTCTTC

abundance: -
d_gene: -
v_gene: TRBV11-2
j_gene: TRBJ1-2
CDR3aa: CASSLNFQGSYGYTF
CDR3nt: TGTGCCAGCAGCTTGAATTTCCAGGGAAGCTATGGCTACACCTTC

abundance: -
d_gene: -
v_gene: TRBV28
j_gene: TRBJ1-5
CDR3aa: CASTGQQQPQHF
CDR3nt: TGTGCCAGCACGGGACAACAGCAGCCCCAGCATTTT

abundance: -
d_gene: -
v_gene: TRBV3-1/TRBV3-2
j_gene: TRBJ1-5
CDR3aa: CASSWGGQANQPQHF
CDR3nt: TGTGCCAGCAGCTGGGGTGGACAAGCTAATCAGCCCCAGCATTTT

abundance: -
d_gene: -
v_gene: TRBV5-1
j_gene: TRBJ1-1
CDR3aa: CASSLDLPDTEAFF
CDR3nt: TGCGCCAGCAGCTTGGACCTACCCGACACTGAAGCTTTCTTT

abundance: -
d_gene: TRBD1
v_gene: TRBV7-2
j_gene: TRBJ2-1
CDR3aa: CASRPHRGQYNEQFF
CDR3nt: TGTGCCAGCAGGCCCCACAGGGGGCAGTACAATGAGCAGTTCTTC

abundance: -
d_gene: TRBD1
v_gene: TRBV10-1
j_gene: TRBJ1-1
CDR3aa: CASSETTGNTTEAFF
CDR3nt: TGCGCCAGCAGTGAGACGACAGGGAATACCACTGAAGCTTTCTTT

abundance: -
d_gene: -
v_gene: TRBV30
j_gene: TRBJ1-1
CDR3aa: CAWSTSQTRAFF
CDR3nt: TGTGCCTGGAGTACTTCCCAAACGCGGGCTTTCTTT

abundance: once
d_gene: -
v_gene: TRBV5-1
j_gene: TRBJ1-1
CDR3aa: CASSLVPGKNTEAFF
CDR3nt: TGCGCCAGCAGCCTTGTGCCGGGGAAGAACACTGAAGCTTTCTTT

abundance: -
d_gene: -
v_gene: TRBV5-1
j_gene: TRBJ2-5
CDR3aa: CASSLGGGETQYF
CDR3nt: TGCGCCAGCAGTCTGGGAGGCGGGGAGACCCAGTACTTC

abundance: -
d_gene: TRBD1
v_gene: TRBV18
j_gene: TRBJ1-1
CDR3aa: CASSPRSAGGYGGTEAFF
CDR3nt: TGTGCCAGCTCACCAAGGTCGGCAGGGGGCTATGGGGGCACTGAAGCTTTCTTT

abundance: -
d_gene: -
v_gene: TRBV6-5
j_gene: TRBJ1-4
CDR3aa: CASTTSGANEKLFF
CDR3nt: TGTGCCAGCACCACCTCAGGGGCTAATGAAAAACTGTTTTTT

abundance: -
d_gene: TRBD2
v_gene: TRBV19
j_gene: TRBJ2-5
CDR3aa: CASGGGTTFETQYF
CDR3nt: TGTGCCAGTGGCGGGGGGACTACCTTTGAGACCCAGTACTTC

abundance: -
d_gene: TRBD2
v_gene: TRBV7-2
j_gene: TRBJ2-3
CDR3aa: CASSLNTGGGTDTQYF
CDR3nt: TGTGCCAGCAGCCTCAACACGGGAGGGGGCACAGATACGCAGTATTTT

abundance: once
d_gene: -
v_gene: TRBV16
j_gene: TRBJ1-3
CDR3aa: CASTPRGVSSGNTIYF
CDR3nt: TGTGCCAGCACCCCACGCGGAGTCAGCTCTGGAAACACCATATATTTT

abundance: -
d_gene: -
v_gene: TRBV4-2
j_gene: TRBJ1-3
CDR3aa: CASSRKVGERGNTIYF
CDR3nt: TGTGCCAGCAGCCGAAAGGTCGGGGAAAGGGGAAACACCATATATTTT

abundance: -
d_gene: TRBD1
v_gene: TRBV7-9
j_gene: TRBJ1-4
CDR3aa: CASSYRQGTNEKLFF
CDR3nt: TGTGCCAGCAGCTACCGACAGGGGACGAATGAAAAACTGTTTTTT

abundance: few
d_gene: -
v_gene: TRBV5-4
j_gene: TRBJ1-1
CDR3aa: CASRLDTWGLEAFF
CDR3nt: TGTGCCAGCCGCTTGGACACGTGGGGCCTTGAAGCTTTCTTT

abundance: few
d_gene: TRBD1
v_gene: TRBV19
j_gene: TRBJ1-5
CDR3aa: CASSPRQGNANQPQHF
CDR3nt: TGTGCCAGTAGTCCGCGACAGGGGAATGCCAATCAGCCCCAGCATTTT

abundance: -
d_gene: TRBD1
v_gene: TRBV3-1/TRBV3-2
j_gene: TRBJ1-1
CDR3aa: CASSRHRTGTEAFF
CDR3nt: TGTGCCAGCAGCCGCCACCGGACAGGGACTGAAGCTTTCTTT

abundance: -
d_gene: TRBD1
v_gene: TRBV19
j_gene: TRBJ1-1
CDR3aa: CATFGRGRFGTEAFF
CDR3nt: TGTGCCACCTTCGGCAGGGGGCGATTCGGCACTGAAGCTTTCTTT